Following are 21 T cell receptor beta chains from one sample sequenced in a study of naive and memory T cell subsets. The beta constant-region primer was an equimolar mix of two oligonucleotides covering TRBC1 and TRBC2. MiXCR, run by TCRdb on the UMI-ligation and nested PCR reads, gives a single entry per CDR3 protein. The sample carries 130,000 to 150,000 distinct CDR3 sequences, over 15% recorded once. The material sequenced was naive CD4+ T cells from blood. These receptors were taken from a human donor in good health.

The J gene is TRBJ2-2, the V gene TRBV7-9; D uncertain. In germline, CDR1 is SEHNR, CDR2 FQNEAQ (reference sequence). Trimming left V 7 bases short and J 11 bases short, with 11 bases between. The CDR3 loop spans 11 amino acids. CDR3 sequence: CASIREGELFF. CDR3 DNA: TGTGCCAGCATCAGAGAAGGAGAGCTGTTTTTT. Full variable domain (remainder filled in from reference TRBV7-9 and TRBJ2-2): DTGVSQNPRHKITKRGQNVTFRCDPISEHNRLYWYRQTLGQGPEFLTYFQNEAQLEKSRLLSDRFSAERPKGSFSTLEIQRTEQGDSAMYLCASIREGELFFGEGSRLTVL.

This clonotype came up a few times. This chain joins TRBV12-3 or TRBV12-4 and TRBJ2-7; TRBD2 aligns across 8 bases. V gave up 6 bases and J gave up 7 bases; unmatched junction bases: 14. CDR3 length: 15 amino acids. CDR3 sequence: CASSLPGGPLREQYF. CDR3 sequence (DNA): TGTGCCAGCAGCCTTCCGGGGGGGCCCCTGCGGGAGCAGTACTTC.

This chain joins TRBV21-1 and TRBJ1-2. TRBV21-1 is listed as a pseudogene. This CDR3 has 12 residues. The CDR3: CASSQTKDGYTF. CDR3 coding DNA: TGTGCCAGCAGCCAAACGAAAGATGGCTACACCTTC.

The chain has TRBV6-6 and TRBJ2-5; TRBD1 matches at 7 bases. V shed 5 bases, J shed 2 bases, and the junction held 5 bases outside the gene matches. This CDR3 region has 14 residues. The V gene's germline CDR1 is MNHNY and CDR2 SVGAGI (reference sequence). CDR3 residues: CASSNRGWQETQYF. CDR3 coding DNA: TGTGCCAGCAGTAACAGGGGTTGGCAAGAGACCCAGTACTTC.

The chain carries TRBV28 and TRBJ1-1; a possible D gene is TRBD1 (5 bases). The CDR3 covers 16 residues. CDR1 MDHEN and CDR2 SYDVKM come from the germline V gene. V dropped 4 bases and J dropped 1 base, with 16 bases sitting between them. The CDR3 DNA sequence: TGTGCCAGCAGTTCCCCCCCCGGGACCGCGAACACTGAAGCTTTCTTT. This codes for CASSSPPGTANTEAFF.

This clonotype turned up a few times. The V and J genes are TRBV2 and TRBJ2-7; D is unclear. The germline gives CDR1 SNHLY, CDR2 FYNNEI. CDR3 length: 14 amino acids. Trimming took 7 bases from V and 2 from J, leaving 15 bases between them. CDR3 amino acids: CASTLTFLAYEQYF. The CDR3 coding sequence is TGTGCCAGCACCCTGACCTTCTTAGCCTACGAGCAGTACTTC.

The V gene is TRBV27, the J gene TRBJ2-1; perhaps TRBD2 as D (6 bases). The V end lost 10 bases, the J end lost 10 bases, and 20 bases lay between the germline ends. Looked up from germline, CDR1 is MNHEY and CDR2 is SMNVEV (reference sequence). The length of the CDR3 is 13 residues. The CDR3 loop is CATRLVNSGEQFF. The DNA of the CDR3 is TGTGCCACCCGACTAGTTAACAGTGGCGAGCAGTTCTTC.

There are many counts of this clonotype. V is TRBV10-3 and J is TRBJ2-7, with no clear D. CDR1 and CDR2 (germline): ENHRY, SYGVKD. The CDR3 runs 13 residues. V lost 6 bases, J lost 0 bases, and 9 bases lay in between. The CDR3 region is CAISDTRSYEQYF. For the CDR3, the DNA is TGTGCCATCAGCGACACCCGCTCCTACGAGCAGTACTTC.

The V and J genes are TRBV30 and TRBJ1-2; TRBD1 matches at 7 bases. CDR1 is GTSNPN, CDR2 SVGIG, per germline (reference sequence). Trimming removed 0 bases from V and 4 bases from J; junction bases left unmatched: 8. The CDR3 extends over 15 amino acids. The CDR3 region is CAWSVSGGSSYGYTF. DNA for the CDR3: TGTGCCTGGAGTGTATCAGGGGGATCGAGCTATGGCTACACCTTC.

This clonotype was seen a few times. The V and J genes are TRBV6-5 and TRBJ2-7; tentative D call: TRBD2 (5 bases). CDR3 length: 15 amino acids. The germline V and J ends were trimmed by 7 bases and 2 bases, with 18 bases remaining between them. The V gene's germline CDR1 is MNHEY and CDR2 SVGAGI. CDR3 amino acids: CASTDREGSTYEQYF. The DNA of the CDR3 is TGTGCCAGCACCGATCGGGAAGGGAGTACCTACGAGCAGTACTTC.

V gene TRBV10-3 combines with J gene TRBJ2-2; 15 bases are shared with TRBD2. The length of the CDR3 is 18 residues. The V and J ends lost 5 bases and 4 bases, in that order; junction bases with no gene match: 8. Germline CDR1 ENHRY, CDR2 SYGVKD. CDR3 coding DNA: TGTGCCATCAGTCCGGGACTAGCGGGAGGAAATGGCACCGGGGAGCTGTTTTTT. The encoded protein is CAISPGLAGGNGTGELFF.

This clonotype was counted a few times. V usage is TRBV19 and J usage is TRBJ1-2; D remains unclear. Germline V CDR1 and CDR2: LNHDA, SQIVND (reference sequence). V dropped 9 bases and J dropped 2 bases, with 13 bases sitting between them. The CDR3 consists of 13 residues. This CDR3 reads CASASTGNYGYTF. CDR3 bases: TGTGCCAGCGCATCGACCGGAAACTATGGCTACACCTTC.

This clonotype occurred many times. The rearrangement joins TRBV19 to TRBJ2-3; tentative D call: TRBD1 (6 bases). CDR1 and CDR2 from the germline V gene are LNHDA and SQIVND (reference sequence). This CDR3 comprises 13 residues. Trimming left V 9 bases short and J 0 bases short, with 10 bases between. The CDR3 loop reads CASRQVSTDTQYF. DNA of the CDR3: TGTGCCAGCCGACAGGTTAGCACAGATACGCAGTATTTT.

This chain uses TRBV3-1 with TRBJ2-2; no clear D gene. V lost 6 bases and J 6 bases, leaving 11 bases between the germline ends. There are 13 residues in the CDR3. From germline, CDR1 is LGHDT and CDR2 YNNKEL (reference sequence). The CDR3 DNA reads TGTGCCAGCAGTCAAATGAGAGCCGGGGAGCTGTTTTTT. Translation gives CASSQMRAGELFF.

This clonotype was recorded at least ten times. The chain links TRBV20-1 to TRBJ2-3; TRBD2 is a possible D gene (5 bases). Trimming shortened V by 2 bases and J by 2 bases, and 8 bases separated the two germline ends. Germline loops: CDR1 DFQATT, CDR2 SNEGSKA (reference sequence). CDR3 length: 13 amino acids. CDR3 amino acids: CSARRGYTDTQYF. As DNA, the CDR3 is TGCAGTGCTAGACGCGGGTACACAGATACGCAGTATTTT.

This chain links TRBV4-1 with TRBJ2-7; 7 nucleotides line up with TRBD1. Germline V gene lookup returns CDR1 MGHRA and CDR2 YSYEKL. Trimming cost V 0 bases and J 1 base; bases outside gene matches: 3. There are 15 residues in the CDR3. In nucleotides, the CDR3 is TGCGCCAGCAGCCAAGACCCCAGGGGGTCCTACGAGCAGTACTTC. Protein sequence: CASSQDPRGSYEQYF.

The rearrangement joins TRBV5-1 to TRBJ1-4; 8 nucleotides align to TRBD1. Trimming removed 5 bases from V and 0 bases from J; junction bases left unmatched: 0. The germline gives CDR1 SGHRS, CDR2 YFSETQ. The CDR3 has 14 amino acids. CDR3 nucleotide sequence: TGCGCCAGCAGGACAGGGGCAACTAATGAAAAACTGTTTTTT. Its protein product is CASRTGATNEKLFF. Together with reference TRBV5-1 and TRBJ1-4, the CDR3 gives the full variable domain: KAGVTQTPRYLIKTRGQQVTLSCSPISGHRSVSWYQQTPGQGLQFLFEYFSETQRNKGNFPGRFSGRQFSNSRSEMNVSTLELGDSALYLCASRTGATNEKLFFGSGTQLSVL.

This clonotype was seen only a few times. This chain links TRBV27 with TRBJ2-3, with 10 bases that match TRBD2. The CDR3 runs to 15 residues. Germline CDR1 and CDR2: MNHEY and SMNVEV (reference sequence). Trimming cost V 7 bases and J 6 bases; bases outside gene matches: 10. The CDR3 reads CASTRAGGPPDTQYF. The CDR3 DNA is TGTGCCAGCACCCGAGCGGGAGGGCCTCCGGATACGCAGTATTTT.

This clonotype has more than one count but fewer than ten. V usage is TRBV6-1 and J usage is TRBJ1-6; 7 bases agree with TRBD1. CDR3 length equals 14 residues. J lost 10 bases, V lost 5 bases, and 8 bases had no gene match. Germline CDR1 reads MNHNS; CDR2 reads SASEGT. CDR3 sequence: CASSTTGSKSPLHF. In DNA form, the CDR3 reads TGTGCCAGCAGTACGACAGGGTCGAAATCACCCCTCCACTTT.

This chain joins TRBV5-4 and TRBJ1-3; D remains unclear. Germline CDR1 and CDR2: SGHNT and YYREEE (reference sequence). V was clipped by 0 bases and J by 4 bases, with 5 bases between them. CDR3 length: 13 residues. As DNA, the CDR3 is TGTGCCAGCAGCTTGGTTAACGGAAACACCATATATTTT. It encodes CASSLVNGNTIYF.

The rearrangement joins TRBV12-3 or TRBV12-4 to TRBJ1-2, with TRBD1 identical over 9 bases. V trimming: 6 bases; J trimming: 8 bases; junction bases outside the gene matches: 7. The CDR3 consists of 13 residues. CDR3 amino acids: CASSLQGASGYTF. CDR3 in DNA: TGTGCCAGCAGCCTACAGGGGGCATCGGGCTACACCTTC.